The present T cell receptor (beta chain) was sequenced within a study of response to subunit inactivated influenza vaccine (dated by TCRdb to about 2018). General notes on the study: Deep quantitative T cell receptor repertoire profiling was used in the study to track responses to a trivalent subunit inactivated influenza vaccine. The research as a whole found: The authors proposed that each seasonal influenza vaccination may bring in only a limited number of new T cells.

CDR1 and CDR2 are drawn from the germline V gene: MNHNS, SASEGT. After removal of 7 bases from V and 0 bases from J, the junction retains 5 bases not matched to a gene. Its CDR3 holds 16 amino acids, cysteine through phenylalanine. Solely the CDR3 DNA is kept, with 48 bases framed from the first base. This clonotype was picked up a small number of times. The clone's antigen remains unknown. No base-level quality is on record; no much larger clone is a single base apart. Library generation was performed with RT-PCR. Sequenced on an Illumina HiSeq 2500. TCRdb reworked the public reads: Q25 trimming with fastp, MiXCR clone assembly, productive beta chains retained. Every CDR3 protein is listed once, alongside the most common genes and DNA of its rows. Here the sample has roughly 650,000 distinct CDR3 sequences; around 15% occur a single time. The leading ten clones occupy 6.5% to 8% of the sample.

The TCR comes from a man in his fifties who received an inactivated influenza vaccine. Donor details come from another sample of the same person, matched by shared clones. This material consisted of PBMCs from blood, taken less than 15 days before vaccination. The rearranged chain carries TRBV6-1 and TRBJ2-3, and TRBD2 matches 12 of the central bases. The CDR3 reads CASNPGLAGSTDTQYF. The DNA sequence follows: TGTGCCAGCAACCCAGGACTAGCGGGGAGCACAGATACGCAGTATTTT.